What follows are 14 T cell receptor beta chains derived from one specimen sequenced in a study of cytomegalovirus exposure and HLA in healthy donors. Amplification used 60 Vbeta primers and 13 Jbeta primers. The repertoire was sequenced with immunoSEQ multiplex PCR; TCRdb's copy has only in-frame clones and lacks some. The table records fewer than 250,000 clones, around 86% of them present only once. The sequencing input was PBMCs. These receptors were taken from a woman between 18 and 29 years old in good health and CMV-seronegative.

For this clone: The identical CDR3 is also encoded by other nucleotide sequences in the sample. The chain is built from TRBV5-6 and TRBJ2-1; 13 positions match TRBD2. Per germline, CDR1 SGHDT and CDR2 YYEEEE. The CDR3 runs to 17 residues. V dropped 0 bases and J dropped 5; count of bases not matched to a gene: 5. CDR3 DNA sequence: TGTGCCAGCAGCTTGGCCCCGGGACTAGCGGGGAACAATGAGCAGTTCTTC. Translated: CASSLAPGLAGNNEQFF.

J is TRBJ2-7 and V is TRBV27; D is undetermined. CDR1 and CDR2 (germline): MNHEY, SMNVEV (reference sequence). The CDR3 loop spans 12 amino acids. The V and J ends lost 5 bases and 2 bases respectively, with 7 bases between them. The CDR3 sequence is CASSPSPYEQYF. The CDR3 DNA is TGTGCCAGCAGTCCTTCTCCCTACGAGCAGTACTTC.

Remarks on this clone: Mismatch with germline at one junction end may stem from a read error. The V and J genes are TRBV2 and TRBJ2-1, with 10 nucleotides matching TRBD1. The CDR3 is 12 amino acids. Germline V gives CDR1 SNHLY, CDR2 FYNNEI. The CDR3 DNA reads TGTGCCAGCAGTGCTACCGGGACAGGGGTGGTCTTC. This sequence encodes CASSATGTGVVF.

In DNA, the CDR3 is TGTGCCAGCTCACCGGGGGACATAACCCAAGAGACCCAGTACTTC. It specifies CASSPGDITQETQYF. The rearrangement uses TRBV18 and TRBJ2-5, with a weak D call TRBD1 (6 bases). Germline assignment: CDR1 KGHSH and CDR2 LQKENI. CDR3 length: 15 residues. The germline V and J ends were trimmed by 3 bases and 1 base, with 12 bases remaining between them.

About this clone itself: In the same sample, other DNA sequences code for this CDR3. This chain's CDR3 is CAWSVRGGTEAFF. The CDR3 coding sequence is TGTGCCTGGAGTGTACGGGGGGGGACTGAAGCTTTCTTT. The chain uses TRBV30 and TRBJ1-1; possibly TRBD1 for D (5 bases). The CDR3 extends over 13 amino acids. Per germline, CDR1 GTSNPN and CDR2 SVGIG (reference sequence). V was trimmed by 0 bases and J by 5 bases, leaving 10 bases between them.

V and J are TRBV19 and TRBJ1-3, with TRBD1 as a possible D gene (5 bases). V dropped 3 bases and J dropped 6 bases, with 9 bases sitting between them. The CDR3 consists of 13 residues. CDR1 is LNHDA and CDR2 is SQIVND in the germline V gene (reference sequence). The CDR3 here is CASSMQGLNTIYF. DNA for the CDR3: TGTGCCAGTAGTATGCAGGGTCTAAACACCATATATTTT. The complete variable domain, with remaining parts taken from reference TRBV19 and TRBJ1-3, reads DGGITQSPKYLFRKEGQNVTLSCEQNLNHDAMYWYRQDPGQGLRLIYYSQIVNDFQKGDIAEGYSVSREKKESFPLTVTSAQKNPTAFYLCASSMQGLNTIYFGEGSWLTVV.

The CDR3 DNA is TGTGCCATCAGTGAGTCAGGACTAGCGGGAAGGCACGAGCAGTACTTC. This codes for CAISESGLAGRHEQYF. The chain recombines TRBV10-3 with TRBJ2-7, with 12 positions matching TRBD2. The CDR3 has 16 residues. Losses at the gene ends were 0 bases for V and 5 bases for J; bases not matched to a gene: 5. CDR1 is ENHRY and CDR2 is SYGVKD in the germline V gene.

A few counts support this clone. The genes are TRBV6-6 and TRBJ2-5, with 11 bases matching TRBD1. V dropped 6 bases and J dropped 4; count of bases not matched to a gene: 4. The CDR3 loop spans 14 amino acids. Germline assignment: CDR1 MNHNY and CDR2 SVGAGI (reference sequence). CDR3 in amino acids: CASRWTGGLETQYF. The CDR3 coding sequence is TGTGCCAGCAGGTGGACAGGGGGCCTAGAGACCCAGTACTTC.

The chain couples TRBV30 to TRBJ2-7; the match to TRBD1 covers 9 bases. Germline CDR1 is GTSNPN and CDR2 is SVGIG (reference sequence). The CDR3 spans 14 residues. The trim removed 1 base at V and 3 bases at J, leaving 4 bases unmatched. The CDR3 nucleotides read TGTGCCTGGAGTGCACAGGGGGCCAGCTACGAGCAGTACTTC. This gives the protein CAWSAQGASYEQYF.

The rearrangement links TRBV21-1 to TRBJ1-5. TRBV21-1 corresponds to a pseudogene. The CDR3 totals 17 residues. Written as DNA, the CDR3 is TGTGCCAGCAGCAAAAAGGTCCGGGAAAACGGGTATCAGCCCCAGCATTTT. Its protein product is CASSKKVRENGYQPQHF.

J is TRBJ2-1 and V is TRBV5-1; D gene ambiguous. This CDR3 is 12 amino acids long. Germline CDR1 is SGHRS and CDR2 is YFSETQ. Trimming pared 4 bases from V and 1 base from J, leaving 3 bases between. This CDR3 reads CASSPSYNEQFF. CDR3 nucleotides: TGCGCCAGCAGCCCTTCCTACAATGAGCAGTTCTTC.

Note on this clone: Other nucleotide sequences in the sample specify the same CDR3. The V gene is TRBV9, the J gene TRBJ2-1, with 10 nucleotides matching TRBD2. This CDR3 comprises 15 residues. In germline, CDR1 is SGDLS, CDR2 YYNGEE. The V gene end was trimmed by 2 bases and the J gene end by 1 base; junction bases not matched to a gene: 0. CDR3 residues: CASSVSGGSYNEQFF. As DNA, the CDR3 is TGTGCCAGCAGCGTTAGCGGGGGGTCCTACAATGAGCAGTTCTTC.

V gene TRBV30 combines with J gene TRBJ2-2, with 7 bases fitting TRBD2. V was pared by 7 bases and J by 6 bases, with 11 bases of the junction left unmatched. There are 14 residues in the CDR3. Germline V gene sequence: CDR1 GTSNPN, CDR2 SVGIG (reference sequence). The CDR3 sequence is CASSGSGVAGELFF. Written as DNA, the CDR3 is TGTGCCTCTTCGGGGAGCGGGGTTGCCGGGGAGCTGTTTTTT.

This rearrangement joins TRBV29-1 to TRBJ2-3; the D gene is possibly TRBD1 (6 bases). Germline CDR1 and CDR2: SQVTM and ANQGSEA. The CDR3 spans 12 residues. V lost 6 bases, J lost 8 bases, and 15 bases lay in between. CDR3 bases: TGCAGCGTCGTTAACAGGGTCGGTACGCAGTATTTT. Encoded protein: CSVVNRVGTQYF.